Included here is one TCR beta chain sequence, with context. TCRdb's table, derived via immunoSEQ multiplex PCR, lists solely in-frame clones and lacks some. The sample lists about 210,000 clones, approximately 86% occurring once. This record comes from a study of blood T cell repertoires in COVID-19. At the level of the study: Nucleic acid was either cDNA or gDNA, and it came from T cells, B-cell-depleted T cells, or PBMCs.

The study recruited exposed participants who had met a COVID-19 case within 2 weeks before entry. Germline assignment: CDR1 SGHRS and CDR2 YFSETQ. The V and J ends lost 3 bases and 7 bases respectively, with 13 bases between them. This CDR3 region has 13 residues. The rearrangement joins TRBV5-1 to TRBJ1-2, with D maybe TRBD1 (6 bases). This TCR was sampled from a woman in her 30s who had been exposed to COVID-19. The sequenced material came from PBMCs or T cells enriched from blood (not recorded which). The CDR3 protein is CASSSTGNRGYTF. CDR3 nucleotide sequence: TGCGCCAGCAGCTCTACAGGGAATCGTGGCTACACCTTC. The variable domain in full, with the rest retrieved from reference TRBV5-1 and TRBJ1-2, is KAGVTQTPRYLIKTRGQQVTLSCSPISGHRSVSWYQQTPGQGLQFLFEYFSETQRNKGNFPGRFSGRQFSNSRSEMNVSTLELGDSALYLCASSSTGNRGYTFGSGTRLTVV.